A single sample is the source of the 28 T cell receptor beta chains below, sequenced in a study of blood T cell repertoires in COVID-19. The assay was immunoSEQ multiplex PCR, and TCRdb's table has in-frame clones only and misses some. The sample includes around 21,000 clones, approximately 91% of them seen just once. Sequenced input: peripheral blood. These receptors came from a human donor in a cohort sampled during active COVID-19.

The V and J genes are TRBV9 and TRBJ2-1; 11 bases fit TRBD2. Germline CDR1 reads SGDLS; CDR2 reads YYNGEE. The CDR3 totals 14 residues. The junction had 4 bases not matched to a gene; V was cut back by 4 bases and J by 7 bases. The CDR3, as DNA: TGTGCCAGCAGCATAGCGGGGGGGAGAAATGAGCAGTTCTTC. Its translation is CASSIAGGRNEQFF.

This clone was seen only once. The chain links TRBV4-1 to TRBJ1-1, with D possibly matching TRBD1 (6 bases). V was clipped by 4 bases and J by 3 bases, with 12 bases between them. The germline V gene encodes CDR1 MGHRA and CDR2 YSYEKL. The CDR3 has 14 residues. CDR3 amino acids: CASSRRGGDTEAFF. The CDR3 nucleotides read TGCGCCAGCAGCCGTAGAGGGGGGGACACTGAAGCTTTCTTT.

This clone was counted once. V and J are TRBV18 and TRBJ1-1; weak D call: TRBD1 (6 bases). The germline gives CDR1 KGHSH, CDR2 LQKENI. Trimming took off 4 bases at V and 1 base at J, with 13 bases between the two ends. The CDR3 spans 15 residues. The CDR3 region is CASSLEQGKNTEAFF. For the CDR3, the DNA is TGTGCCAGCTCACTCGAACAGGGAAAGAACACTGAAGCTTTCTTT.

V is TRBV11-2 and J is TRBJ2-3; 15 bases align to TRBD2. Germline V gene sequence: CDR1 SGHAT, CDR2 FQNNGV. The V and J ends lost 4 bases and 2 bases, in that order; junction bases with no gene match: 4. This CDR3 has 17 amino acids. CDR3 in amino acids: CASSSGTSGGFTDTQYF. As DNA, the CDR3 is TGTGCCAGCAGCTCCGGGACTAGCGGGGGGTTCACAGATACGCAGTATTTT. The whole variable domain, filled in from reference TRBV11-2 and TRBJ2-3, reads EAGVAQSPRYKIIEKRQSVAFWCNPISGHATLYWYQQILGQGPKLLIQFQNNGVVDDSQLPKDRFSAERLKGVDSTLKIQPAKLEDSAVYLCASSSGTSGGFTDTQYFGPGTRLTVL.

CDR3 nucleotide sequence: TGTGCCAGCAGTGAAAGACAGAACTATGGCTACACCTTC. This codes for CASSERQNYGYTF. This rearrangement joins TRBV6-1 to TRBJ1-2; perhaps TRBD1 as D (5 bases). In germline, CDR1 is MNHNS, CDR2 SASEGT. The CDR3 runs 13 residues. V was pared by 2 bases and J by 2 bases, with 6 bases between.

V and J are TRBV2 and TRBJ2-1, with 10 bases aligning to TRBD2. V lost 7 bases, J lost 6 bases, and 9 bases stayed unmatched. Germline loops: CDR1 SNHLY, CDR2 FYNNEI. The CDR3 loop spans 15 amino acids. For the CDR3, the DNA is TGTGCCAGCAAGCCTCGACTAGCGGGCCGCAATGAGCAGTTCTTC. Its translation is CASKPRLAGRNEQFF.

V and J are TRBV6-4 and TRBJ1-1; no reliable D call. CDR3 length: 14 residues. Germline V gene lookup returns CDR1 MRHNA and CDR2 SNTAGT. The ends were cut back, 5 bases at V and 4 bases at J, with 14 bases in the middle. CDR3 nucleotide sequence: TGTGCCAGCAGTCCCGCCGCGGTATCCACTGAAGCTTTCTTT. This sequence encodes CASSPAAVSTEAFF.

This chain joins TRBV21-1 and TRBJ2-7; TRBD1, as called in the table, went unchecked against the DNA. TRBV21-1 is termed a pseudogene. The CDR3 loop spans 16 amino acids. CDR3 residues: CASSKASTVISYEQYF. The CDR3 DNA is TGTGCCAGCAGCAAAGCTTCGACAGTTATATCCTACGAGCAGTACTTC.

The chain is built from TRBV9 and TRBJ1-1, with TRBD1 as a possible D gene (6 bases). CDR1 is SGDLS and CDR2 is YYNGEE in the germline V gene. Trimming removed 3 bases from V and 7 bases from J, with 13 bases in between. This CDR3 region has 13 residues. Here the CDR3 DNA reads TGTGCCAGCAGCGAAGGGGGGGCCAGTGAAGCTTTCTTT. This gives the protein CASSEGGASEAFF.

The V call is TRBV11-2, the J call TRBJ2-7, with 7 bases matching TRBD1. V was clipped by 4 bases and J by 3 bases; unmatched bases: 3. The germline V gene has CDR1 SGHAT and CDR2 FQNNGV. CDR3 length equals 13 residues. CDR3 coding DNA: TGTGCCAGCAGCTCGACAGGGATCTACGAGCAGTACTTC. This translates into CASSSTGIYEQYF.

The V call is TRBV5-6, the J call TRBJ2-3; D remains ambiguous. Germline CDR1 SGHDT, CDR2 YYEEEE. The CDR3 runs 17 residues. V lost 1 base and J lost 4, with 19 bases in between. The CDR3 DNA follows: TGTGCCAGCAGCTTGAGAATTAGGTGGGCCATCCCAGATACGCAGTATTTT. It specifies CASSLRIRWAIPDTQYF. The whole variable domain, filled in from reference TRBV5-6 and TRBJ2-3, reads DAGVTQSPTHLIKTRGQQVTLRCSPKSGHDTVSWYQQALGQGPQFIFQYYEEEERQRGNFPDRFSGHQFPNYSSELNVNALLLGDSALYLCASSLRIRWAIPDTQYFGPGTRLTVL.

The gene calls are TRBV5-8 and TRBJ1-2; tentative D call: TRBD1 (5 bases). CDR1 SGHTS and CDR2 YDEGEE come from the germline V gene. Between the trimmed V and J ends, which lost 0 bases and 13 bases, there was a span of 19 bases. This CDR3 spans 14 amino acids. The CDR3 spells CASSLAFTTGLPTF. CDR3 DNA sequence: TGTGCCAGCAGCTTGGCGTTCACGACGGGACTCCCCACCTTC.

This rearrangement joins TRBV6-5 to TRBJ1-1; TRBD1 matches 7 bases. V dropped 6 bases and J dropped 5; count of bases not matched to a gene: 9. Germline V gives CDR1 MNHEY, CDR2 SVGAGI. The CDR3 totals 14 residues. The CDR3 region is CASSHRDSRTEAFF. DNA of the CDR3: TGTGCCAGCAGCCACCGGGACAGCCGAACTGAAGCTTTCTTT.

The rearrangement joins TRBV30 to TRBJ1-3; TRBD1 aligns across 7 bases. This CDR3 contains 15 residues. Germline V gene sequence: CDR1 GTSNPN, CDR2 SVGIG (reference sequence). Trimming at V came to 0 bases and at J to 2 bases, leaving 4 bases not matched to a gene. CDR3 amino acids: CAWSVQGVAGNTIYF. The DNA for the CDR3 is TGTGCCTGGAGTGTCCAGGGGGTAGCTGGAAACACCATATATTTT.

A single count supports this clone. The rearrangement joins TRBV28 to TRBJ2-1, with 8 bases identical to TRBD2. CDR1 is MDHEN, CDR2 SYDVKM, per germline. V dropped 7 bases and J dropped 3; count of bases not matched to a gene: 14. This CDR3 is 17 amino acids long. CDR3 DNA sequence: TGTGCCAGCAATCTGAGAGGTCGGAGCGGGGGCTACAATGAGCAGTTCTTC. This codes for CASNLRGRSGGYNEQFF.

The rearrangement joins TRBV13 to TRBJ2-7, with TRBD1 identical over 7 bases. The CDR3 runs to 12 residues. Losses at the gene ends were 5 bases for V and 12 bases for J; bases not matched to a gene: 10. CDR1 is PRHDT, CDR2 FYEKMQ, per germline (reference sequence). DNA of the CDR3: TGTGCCAGCAGCGCCCAGGACAGGAGTCTGTACTTC. Protein product: CASSAQDRSLYF.

The genes are TRBV6-5 and TRBJ2-1, with 8 bases fitting TRBD2. The CDR3 consists of 15 residues. V dropped 5 bases and J dropped 9; count of bases not matched to a gene: 12. The germline gives CDR1 MNHEY, CDR2 SVGAGI. The CDR3 DNA sequence: TGTGCCAGCAGTCGTCCGACGGGGGGGCGGCCTGAGCAGTTCTTC. Translated, it gives CASSRPTGGRPEQFF.

This chain connects TRBV5-6 to TRBJ2-2, with a tentative D call TRBD2 (5 bases). This CDR3 has 14 amino acids. V was pared by 2 bases and J by 7 bases, with 12 bases between. The germline gives CDR1 SGHDT, CDR2 YYEEEE. The CDR3 sequence: CASSFDREYGELFF. In nucleotides, the CDR3 is TGTGCCAGCAGCTTTGACCGGGAATACGGGGAGCTGTTTTTT.

The chain combines TRBV29-1 with TRBJ1-4; 7 bases line up with TRBD1. Germline lookup yields CDR1 SQVTM and CDR2 ANQGSEA. The V segment lost 5 bases and the J segment 7 bases; nucleotides outside the gene matches: 10. The CDR3 loop spans 14 amino acids. The CDR3 here is CSVKQGNLGEKLFF. CDR3 coding DNA: TGCAGCGTTAAACAGGGGAATCTAGGTGAAAAACTGTTTTTT.

CDR3 sequence reads: CASAPTATRETGELFF. The CDR3 bases are TGTGCCAGCGCCCCAACCGCAACTAGGGAAACCGGGGAGCTGTTTTTT. This chain uses TRBV6-4 with TRBJ2-2; possible D gene TRBD2, 5 bases. This CDR3 is built from 16 residues. The ends were cut back, 8 bases at V and 5 bases at J, with 21 bases in the middle. The germline CDR1 and CDR2 sequences are MRHNA and SNTAGT.

The rearrangement uses TRBV7-9 and TRBJ1-5; 7 positions match TRBD1. The CDR3 extends over 15 amino acids. Germline trimming cut 5 bases from V and 9 bases from J; bases unmatched to any gene: 13. Germline CDR1 reads SEHNR; CDR2 reads FQNEAQ (reference sequence). CDR3 residues: CASSGGVNRGGPQHF. The CDR3 nucleotides are TGTGCCAGCAGCGGAGGGGTGAACAGGGGCGGGCCCCAGCATTTT.

V and J are TRBV5-4 and TRBJ2-3, with D perhaps matching TRBD2 (5 bases). The CDR3 consists of 14 residues. CDR1 is SGHNT and CDR2 is YYREEE in the germline V gene (reference sequence). Trimming took 5 bases from V and 4 from J, leaving 14 bases between them. The CDR3 is CASSNAGGPDTQYF. The CDR3 DNA reads as TGTGCCAGCAGTAACGCAGGAGGCCCAGATACGCAGTATTTT.

The chain links TRBV11-2 to TRBJ2-6, with D possibly being TRBD1 (5 bases). The V and J ends lost 0 bases and 4 bases respectively, with 22 bases between them. This CDR3 spans 20 amino acids. Germline CDR1 reads SGHAT; CDR2 reads FQNNGV. The CDR3 is CASSLDLIRGRGYGANVLTF. The CDR3 DNA reads as TGTGCCAGCAGCTTAGATCTTATAAGGGGTAGGGGATACGGGGCCAACGTCCTGACTTTC. Variable domain in full (rest from reference TRBV11-2 and TRBJ2-6): EAGVAQSPRYKIIEKRQSVAFWCNPISGHATLYWYQQILGQGPKLLIQFQNNGVVDDSQLPKDRFSAERLKGVDSTLKIQPAKLEDSAVYLCASSLDLIRGRGYGANVLTFGAGSRLTVL.

The rearrangement joins TRBV3-1 (or the pseudogene TRBV3-2) to TRBJ1-3; D not certain. The germline gives CDR1 LGHDT, CDR2 YNNKEL (reference sequence). Trimming removed 3 bases from V and 0 bases from J, with 18 bases in between. This CDR3 region has 18 residues. CDR3 protein: CASSHFFIRRVSGNTIYF. The CDR3 region has the DNA TGTGCCAGCAGCCATTTTTTTATTCGTCGGGTCTCTGGAAACACCATATATTTT.

The V call is TRBV7-8, the J call TRBJ2-5; D may be TRBD1 (6 bases). Germline V gives CDR1 SGHVS, CDR2 FQNEAQ. V was pared by 2 bases and J by 5 bases, with 15 bases between. The CDR3 is 15 residues long. DNA for the CDR3: TGTGCCAGCAGCTTAAGAGGTCCCACAGGGGAGACCCAGTACTTC. Translated, it gives CASSLRGPTGETQYF.

This chain connects TRBV9 to TRBJ1-1, with TRBD1 identical over 8 bases. This CDR3 region has 15 residues. The V gene end was trimmed by 5 bases and the J gene end by 2 bases; junction bases not matched to a gene: 8. CDR1 is SGDLS, CDR2 YYNGEE, per germline. CDR3 residues: CASSFQGARNTEAFF. Written as DNA, the CDR3 is TGTGCCAGCAGTTTCCAGGGGGCGCGAAACACTGAAGCTTTCTTT.

V is TRBV2 and J is TRBJ1-6; the match to TRBD1 covers 7 bases. The CDR3 contains 13 residues. The germline CDR1 and CDR2 sequences are SNHLY and FYNNEI. J lost 10 bases, V lost 7 bases, and 7 bases had no gene match. The CDR3: CASKRQGGSPLHF. CDR3 bases: TGTGCCAGCAAACGACAGGGCGGATCACCCCTCCACTTT.

The CDR3 bases are TGCGCCAGCAGCTTGGAAACAGCCTCCTACAATGAGCAGTTCTTC. Protein product: CASSLETASYNEQFF. This chain links TRBV5-1 with TRBJ2-1; D not resolved. Germline values: CDR1 SGHRS, CDR2 YFSETQ. The V end lost 0 bases, the J end lost 0 bases, and 7 bases lay between the germline ends. This CDR3 spans 15 amino acids.